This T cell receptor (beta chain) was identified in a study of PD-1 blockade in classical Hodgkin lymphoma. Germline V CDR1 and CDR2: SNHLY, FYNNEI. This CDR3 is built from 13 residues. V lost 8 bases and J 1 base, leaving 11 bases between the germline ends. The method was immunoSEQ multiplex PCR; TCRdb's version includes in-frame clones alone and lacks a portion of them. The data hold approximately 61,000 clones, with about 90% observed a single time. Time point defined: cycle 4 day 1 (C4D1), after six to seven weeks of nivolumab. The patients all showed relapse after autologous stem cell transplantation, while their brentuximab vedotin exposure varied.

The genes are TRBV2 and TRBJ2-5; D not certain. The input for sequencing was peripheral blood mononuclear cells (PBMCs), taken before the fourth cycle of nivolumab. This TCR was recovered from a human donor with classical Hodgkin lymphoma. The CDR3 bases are TGTGCCAGCGGGTTGCAGAGCCAAGAGACCCAGTACTTC. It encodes CASGLQSQETQYF.